This TCR beta chain was obtained from a study of chemoradiotherapy in HPV16-positive cancers. Study in general: Candidate HPV-specific clones and shared TCR motifs came from a couple of HPV16-positive patients. Study findings and constraints: Candidate HPV-specific clones and E7-related TCR motifs grew in tumor during treatment. In HPV16-positive patients, HPV-responsive T-cell expansion tracked better recurrence-free survival.

Method: immunoSEQ multiplex PCR; TCRdb's copy keeps in-frame clones and lacks some. Here the sample spans some 4,200 clones, about four fifths being singletons. In the case of this clone: The antigen is undetermined.

The CDR3 extends over 16 amino acids. V lost 1 base, J lost 8 bases, and 10 bases stayed unmatched. Germline V gene data show CDR1 as MGHRA and CDR2 as YSYEKL. Samples were taken several times over chemoradiotherapy. The specimen comprised tumor tissue, sampled from a patient who underwent chemoradiotherapy. This sequence originates from a human donor with HPV-associated anogenital cancer. The chain employs TRBV4-1 and TRBJ2-1, with 8 positions matching TRBD1. This CDR3 reads CASSQVWTSQGDEQFF. CDR3 bases: TGCGCCAGCAGCCAAGTATGGACTTCACAGGGGGATGAGCAGTTCTTC.